Listed below are T cell receptor beta chains from one sample, sequenced in a study of neurological immune-mediated disorders. TCRdb redid the calling of the 5' RACE reads with MiXCR, one entry per CDR3 protein. The sample consists of some 16,000 distinct CDR3 sequences, around 9% of them appearing once. The sample consisted of CD8+ T cells from blood. These receptor sequences come from a man aged 50-59 years in good health. Both conserved end residues are part of each CDR3. Each record gives: V gene, clone size, J gene, D gene, CDR3 protein, CDR3 DNA. The D gene is left open where the match is weak. Expanded clones are given a class, and other clones once, few, many or no size at all.

V gene: TRBV12-3/TRBV12-4; clone size: many; J gene: TRBJ2-2; D gene: TRBD1; CDR3 protein: CASSPYRDRAKAGELFF; CDR3 DNA: TGTGCCAGCAGTCCCTACCGGGACAGGGCTAAGGCCGGGGAGCTGTTTTTT
V gene: TRBV7-9; clone size: many; J gene: TRBJ2-7; D gene: TRBD1; CDR3 protein: CASRGDRVNEQYF; CDR3 DNA: TGTGCCAGCAGAGGGGACAGGGTGAACGAGCAGTACTTC
V gene: TRBV7-2; clone size: many; J gene: TRBJ2-1; D gene: TRBD1; CDR3 protein: CASSPRTGLILLTSSEFF; CDR3 DNA: TGTGCCAGCAGCCCTCGGACAGGATTAATCCTCCTTACGTCGAGTGAGTTCTTC
V gene: TRBV7-9; clone size: many; J gene: TRBJ2-5; D gene: TRBD2; CDR3 protein: CASSSRLAGPLQETQYF; CDR3 DNA: TGTGCCAGCAGCTCAAGACTAGCGGGACCCCTACAAGAGACCCAGTACTTC
V gene: TRBV29-1; clone size: many; J gene: TRBJ1-3; D gene: .; CDR3 protein: CSAVGGNTIYF; CDR3 DNA: TGCAGTGCCGTCGGGGGAAACACCATATATTTT
V gene: TRBV3-1; clone size: many; J gene: TRBJ2-7; D gene: TRBD2; CDR3 protein: CASSPLAGRYEQYF; CDR3 DNA: TGTGCCAGCAGCCCTCTAGCGGGAAGGTACGAGCAGTACTTC
V gene: TRBV12-3/TRBV12-4; clone size: .; J gene: TRBJ2-1; D gene: TRBD1; CDR3 protein: CASRHRGNNEQFF; CDR3 DNA: TGTGCCAGCAGACACAGGGGTAACAATGAGCAGTTCTTC
V gene: TRBV2; clone size: many; J gene: TRBJ1-4; D gene: TRBD1; CDR3 protein: CASTTEGTGNEKLFF; CDR3 DNA: TGTGCCAGCACTACCGAGGGGACAGGGAATGAAAAACTGTTTTTT
V gene: TRBV7-8; clone size: many; J gene: TRBJ2-5; D gene: .; CDR3 protein: CASSLPTGTQYF; CDR3 DNA: TGTGCCAGCAGCTTACCAACCGGGACCCAGTACTTC
V gene: TRBV28; clone size: .; J gene: TRBJ2-3; D gene: .; CDR3 protein: CASEVGYDDTQYF; CDR3 DNA: TGTGCCAGCGAGGTTGGGTATGACGATACGCAGTATTTT
V gene: TRBV6-2/TRBV6-3; clone size: many; J gene: TRBJ2-7; D gene: TRBD1; CDR3 protein: CASSYSNPGQGTYEQYF; CDR3 DNA: TGTGCCAGCAGTTACTCGAATCCGGGACAGGGGACCTACGAGCAGTACTTC
V gene: TRBV20-1; clone size: many; J gene: TRBJ2-7; D gene: .; CDR3 protein: CSARIEGYEQYF; CDR3 DNA: TGCAGTGCTAGAATCGAGGGCTACGAGCAGTACTTC
V gene: TRBV28; clone size: many; J gene: TRBJ2-1; D gene: .; CDR3 protein: CASSYLFREQFF; CDR3 DNA: TGTGCCAGCAGTTACCTATTCCGTGAGCAGTTCTTC
V gene: TRBV20-1; clone size: many; J gene: TRBJ1-2; D gene: .; CDR3 protein: CSARDRRGRDGYTF; CDR3 DNA: TGCAGTGCTAGAGATCGTAGGGGTAGGGATGGCTACACCTTC
V gene: TRBV28; clone size: medium-sized; J gene: TRBJ2-7; D gene: .; CDR3 protein: CASRMGNMAYEQYF; CDR3 DNA: TGTGCCAGCAGAATGGGGAATATGGCCTACGAGCAGTACTTC
V gene: TRBV7-9; clone size: many; J gene: TRBJ2-7; D gene: TRBD2; CDR3 protein: CASSLAMTSGSFEQYF; CDR3 DNA: TGTGCCAGCAGCTTAGCGATGACTAGCGGGAGTTTCGAGCAGTACTTC
V gene: TRBV3-1; clone size: many; J gene: TRBJ2-1; D gene: TRBD2; CDR3 protein: CASSQEGGIGEQFF; CDR3 DNA: TGTGCCAGCAGCCAAGAGGGGGGGATTGGTGAGCAGTTCTTC
V gene: TRBV30; clone size: few; J gene: TRBJ2-7; D gene: .; CDR3 protein: CAHLREVIYEQYF; CDR3 DNA: TGTGCCCACCTGAGGGAGGTTATCTACGAGCAGTACTTC
V gene: TRBV7-2; clone size: many; J gene: TRBJ2-7; D gene: TRBD2; CDR3 protein: CASSLLAGASEQYF; CDR3 DNA: TGTGCCAGCAGCTTACTAGCGGGAGCGAGTGAGCAGTACTTC
V gene: TRBV4-3; clone size: many; J gene: TRBJ2-2; D gene: .; CDR3 protein: CASSQDPHRANTGELFF; CDR3 DNA: TGCGCCAGCAGCCAAGATCCCCACAGGGCTAACACCGGGGAGCTGTTTTTT
V gene: TRBV6-2/TRBV6-3; clone size: many; J gene: TRBJ2-1; D gene: TRBD2; CDR3 protein: CASSYSASGGFEQFF; CDR3 DNA: TGTGCCAGCAGTTACTCGGCTAGCGGGGGGTTTGAGCAGTTCTTC
V gene: TRBV6-2/TRBV6-3; clone size: many; J gene: TRBJ2-1; D gene: TRBD2; CDR3 protein: CASSYTLAGDEQFF; CDR3 DNA: TGTGCCAGCAGTTACACCTTAGCGGGAGATGAGCAGTTCTTC
V gene: TRBV19; clone size: many; J gene: TRBJ2-1; D gene: TRBD2; CDR3 protein: CASSIGSGRSYNEQFF; CDR3 DNA: TGTGCCAGTAGTATTGGGAGCGGGAGGTCCTACAATGAGCAGTTCTTC
V gene: TRBV28; clone size: many; J gene: TRBJ2-7; D gene: .; CDR3 protein: CASSPGFGEQYF; CDR3 DNA: TGTGCCAGCAGCCCAGGGTTCGGGGAGCAGTACTTC
V gene: TRBV9; clone size: many; J gene: TRBJ2-1; D gene: .; CDR3 protein: CASSVESRGEQFF; CDR3 DNA: TGTGCCAGCAGCGTAGAGTCCCGGGGGGAGCAGTTCTTC
V gene: TRBV4-2; clone size: many; J gene: TRBJ2-7; D gene: .; CDR3 protein: CASSQERWDEQYF; CDR3 DNA: TGTGCCAGCAGCCAAGAGCGCTGGGACGAGCAGTACTTC